Listed here is a single TCR beta chain. Its antigen is unidentified. This entry is derived from a study of cytomegalovirus exposure and HLA in healthy donors. The PCR employed 60 Vbeta primers together with 13 Jbeta primers. TCRdb's table, derived via immunoSEQ multiplex PCR, lists solely in-frame clones and lacks some. The ten top clones account for roughly 17%, within a sample of 45,000 to 60,000 clones. The CDR3 consists of 14 residues. With 1 base clipped from V and 2 bases from J, the junction kept 2 bases outside the gene matches. Germline values: CDR1 SGHTA, CDR2 FQGNSA. General study findings and limits: In the analysis, some V segments, TRBV6-2 and TRBV6-3 included, were excluded as indistinguishable.

The sample comprised PBMCs. The V call is TRBV7-2, the J call TRBJ2-7; TRBD1 agrees at 7 bases. This TCR was recovered from a male donor in good health and CMV-seronegative. DNA for the CDR3: TGTGCCAGCAGCTTAGAAAGGGGGCCCTACGAGCAGTACTTC. It codes for CASSLERGPYEQYF. The full variable domain, completed using reference TRBV7-2 and TRBJ2-7, is GAGVSQSPSNKVTEKGKDVELRCDPISGHTALYWYRQSLGQGLEFLIYFQGNSAPDKSGLPSDRFSAERTGGSVSTLTIQRTQQEDSAVYLCASSLERGPYEQYFGPGTRLTVT.